This TCR beta chain appears in the sequencing data of a study of blood T cell repertoires in COVID-19. Study-level background: Material from acute and convalescent COVID-19 was sourced from the United States, Italy and Spain. T cells, B-cell-depleted T cells, or PBMCs supplied cDNA or gDNA.

In the source study's methods: Amplification from reference gene primers served as the basis for estimated nucleated cell counts. Only in-frame clones appear in the TCRdb table, and some are missing; sequencing was by immunoSEQ multiplex PCR. V and J calls plus clone size are reproduced from that table; the DNA served to infer D and trimming. The sample comprises around 50,000 clones, 91% of which are singletons, and around 6.5% rests with the top ten. CDR3 length: 15 residues. Germline V gene data show CDR1 as LGHNA and CDR2 as YSLEER. Trimming removed 3 bases from V and 1 base from J; junction bases left unmatched: 5.

This TCR was sampled from a man between 65 and 85 years old with active COVID-19. The sequencing input was peripheral blood. V and J are TRBV4-3 and TRBJ1-1, with TRBD1 identical over 7 bases. The CDR3 region has the DNA TGCGCCAGCAGCCAGCCGGGACAGCCGAACACTGAAGCTTTCTTT. Protein sequence: CASSQPGQPNTEAFF.